Below are 32 T cell receptor beta chains sequenced from a single sample in a study of control samples from healthy donors and cancer patients. Profiled with immunoSEQ multiplex PCR; TCRdb holds only in-frame clones, not every one. The sample records 99,000 or so clones, approximately 82% being singletons. Material for sequencing was blood. The receptor set was obtained from a man aged 60 to 75 in good health.

The genes are TRBV19 and TRBJ2-2, with TRBD1 matching 9 bases. The ends lost 3 bases at V and 4 bases at J; junction bases unmatched: 6. Germline CDR1 reads LNHDA; CDR2 reads SQIVND (reference sequence). The CDR3 consists of 16 residues. DNA of the CDR3: TGTGCCAGTAGTATTGGGGGGACAGGGACCACCGGGGAGCTGTTTTTT. Protein sequence: CASSIGGTGTTGELFF.

CDR3 sequence: CASSQGELIGGNQPQHF. The CDR3 DNA reads TGCGCCAGCAGCCAAGGGGAACTAATTGGTGGCAATCAGCCCCAGCATTTT. The chain joins TRBV4-1 to TRBJ1-5; D call uncertain. Trimming pared 1 base from V and 2 bases from J, leaving 15 bases between. The CDR3 extends over 17 amino acids. Looked up from germline, CDR1 is MGHRA and CDR2 is YSYEKL.

In the case of this clone: Different DNA sequences within this sample yield the same CDR3. The chain employs TRBV19 and TRBJ2-7, with 8 bases aligning to TRBD2. The J segment lost 2 bases and the V segment lost 3 bases, leaving 9 bases of the junction unmatched. This CDR3 spans 16 amino acids. CDR1 and CDR2 (germline): LNHDA, SQIVND (reference sequence). CDR3 residues: CASSIGGGGGTYEQYF. CDR3 bases: TGTGCCAGTAGTATCGGGGGGGGCGGGGGAACCTACGAGCAGTACTTC.

V is TRBV2 and J is TRBJ2-7, with D unclear. This CDR3 has 14 residues. V lost 3 bases and J 5 bases, leaving 14 bases between the germline ends. CDR1 is SNHLY, CDR2 FYNNEI, per germline. The CDR3, as DNA: TGTGCCAGCAGTGATGGGCTACTGTCGAACGAGCAGTACTTC. This encodes CASSDGLLSNEQYF.

The chain carries TRBV5-1 and TRBJ2-3, with TRBD1 matching 7 bases. The CDR3 is 15 residues long. Trimming at V came to 4 bases and at J to 0 bases, leaving 5 bases not matched to a gene. The germline CDR1 and CDR2 sequences are SGHRS and YFSETQ. The CDR3 is CASSPGGRSTDTQYF. The CDR3 nucleotides read TGCGCCAGCAGCCCAGGGGGAAGAAGCACAGATACGCAGTATTTT.

This clone was counted a few times. The chain carries TRBV28 and TRBJ2-5, with TRBD2 matching over 8 bases. The CDR3 extends over 18 amino acids. CDR1 and CDR2 (germline): MDHEN, SYDVKM. Losses at the gene ends were 1 base for V and 4 bases for J; bases not matched to a gene: 14. The CDR3 DNA sequence: TGTGCCAGCAGTTTATCGCCGGGACTAGGGTCCCTGGGAGAGACCCAGTACTTC. Translating it yields CASSLSPGLGSLGETQYF.

This clone was seen a single time. The chain is built from TRBV5-5 and TRBJ2-1, with a tentative D call TRBD2 (6 bases). Germline V CDR1 and CDR2: SGHKS, YYEKEE (reference sequence). V gave up 5 bases and J gave up 0 bases, with 12 bases separating them. The CDR3 is made up of 15 amino acids. CDR3 bases: TGTGCCAGCAGGAAGACGGACTACTCCTACAATGAGCAGTTCTTC. Protein product: CASRKTDYSYNEQFF.

This clone was counted between two and nine times. V and J are TRBV7-3 and TRBJ2-5; tentatively, D is TRBD2 (6 bases). The CDR3 loop spans 13 amino acids. The V end lost 4 bases, the J end lost 5 bases, and 11 bases lay between the germline ends. Germline CDR1 is SGHTA and CDR2 is FQGTGA. The CDR3 bases are TGTGCCAGCAGCTCGGGACTGTACGAGACCCAGTACTTC. This sequence encodes CASSSGLYETQYF. Together with reference TRBV7-3 and TRBJ2-5, the CDR3 gives the full variable domain: GAGVSQTPSNKVTEKGKYVELRCDPISGHTALYWYRQSLGQGPEFLIYFQGTGAADDSGLPNDRFFAVRPEGSVSTLKIQRTERGDSAVYLCASSSGLYETQYFGPGTRLLVL.

The chain recombines TRBV7-2 with TRBJ2-4; D might be TRBD1 or TRBD2, each matching 6 bases. Germline assignment: CDR1 SGHTA and CDR2 FQGNSA. CDR3 size: 16 residues. Trimming cost V 4 bases and J 0 bases, with 13 bases left between them. CDR3 residues: CASSSRGGLAKNIQYF. The CDR3, as DNA: TGTGCCAGCAGCTCTCGAGGGGGGCTAGCCAAAAACATTCAGTACTTC.

This chain uses TRBV6-1 with TRBJ1-4, with D perhaps matching TRBD1 (6 bases). This CDR3 is 15 amino acids long. From germline, CDR1 is MNHNS and CDR2 SASEGT. V gave up 2 bases and J gave up 8 bases, with 15 bases separating them. The CDR3 reads CASSETTGPGEKLFF. CDR3 DNA: TGTGCCAGCAGTGAAACCACAGGGCCCGGCGAAAAACTGTTTTTT.

As to this clone: The sample contains more than one DNA sequence encoding this CDR3. The chain carries TRBV29-1 and TRBJ2-1, with 7 bases matching TRBD2. CDR1 and CDR2 (germline): SQVTM, ANQGSEA. V trimming: 1 base; J trimming: 5 bases; junction bases outside the gene matches: 2. The CDR3 runs to 13 residues. The CDR3 reads CSVEGLADNEQFF. The CDR3 DNA is TGCAGCGTTGAAGGGCTAGCGGACAATGAGCAGTTCTTC.

CDR3 amino acids: CASSLVTSSGNTIYF. DNA for the CDR3: TGTGCCAGCAGCTTGGTTACGAGCTCTGGAAACACCATATATTTT. The gene calls are TRBV5-6 and TRBJ1-3; D is ambiguous. Germline V CDR1 and CDR2: SGHDT, YYEEEE. The CDR3 extends over 15 amino acids. The V end was cut by 0 bases, the J end by 0 bases, with 7 bases between.

The chain employs TRBV10-3 and TRBJ2-6; possibly TRBD1 for D (6 bases). This CDR3 is built from 15 residues. Germline lookup yields CDR1 ENHRY and CDR2 SYGVKD. Trimming removed 0 bases from V and 9 bases from J, with 12 bases in between. The CDR3: CAISESYRDDNVLTF. DNA for the CDR3: TGTGCCATCAGTGAGTCGTACAGGGACGACAACGTCCTGACTTTC.

The chain uses TRBV5-1 and TRBJ2-1; perhaps TRBD1 as D (6 bases). The CDR3 is made up of 15 amino acids. Trimming pared 6 bases from V and 0 bases from J, leaving 13 bases between. Germline V lookup: CDR1 SGHRS, CDR2 YFSETQ. The CDR3 here is CASNQGTSSYNEQFF. The CDR3 nucleotides read TGCGCCAGCAACCAGGGGACCAGCTCCTACAATGAGCAGTTCTTC.

The V gene is TRBV18, the J gene TRBJ2-3, with 11 bases identical to TRBD2. This CDR3 has 14 residues. J gave up 6 bases and V 4 bases, and 3 bases lay outside the gene matches. Germline CDR1 KGHSH, CDR2 LQKENI. The CDR3 nucleotides are TGTGCCAGCTCACGACTAGCGGGATCTGATACGCAGTATTTT. This sequence encodes CASSRLAGSDTQYF.

V gene TRBV13 combines with J gene TRBJ2-4; 9 bases are a match to TRBD1. V gave up 5 bases and J gave up 7 bases; unmatched junction bases: 12. CDR3 length: 16 residues. Per the germline V gene, CDR1 is PRHDT and CDR2 is FYEKMQ (reference sequence). This CDR3 is CASSLSDRGGRNIQYF. CDR3 bases: TGTGCCAGCAGCCTTTCGGACAGGGGCGGAAGGAACATTCAGTACTTC.

The rearrangement uses TRBV19 and TRBJ2-3; 11 bases align to TRBD2. The J segment lost 6 bases and the V segment lost 4 bases, leaving 6 bases of the junction unmatched. The CDR3 extends over 15 amino acids. Germline V gives CDR1 LNHDA, CDR2 SQIVND (reference sequence). The CDR3, as DNA: TGTGCCAGTAGTAAACTAGCGGGAGAGTGGGATACGCAGTATTTT. The encoded protein is CASSKLAGEWDTQYF.

The chain is built from TRBV9 and TRBJ2-7, with 8 nucleotides matching TRBD2. Losses at the gene ends were 3 bases for V and 6 bases for J; bases not matched to a gene: 8. The CDR3 contains 14 residues. Germline V gene data show CDR1 as SGDLS and CDR2 as YYNGEE. The CDR3 DNA is TGTGCCAGCAGCGCCACCGGGACTAGGGGCGAGCAGTACTTC. It translates to CASSATGTRGEQYF.

The V gene is TRBV30, the J gene TRBJ1-5; possible D gene TRBD1, 6 bases. The CDR3 extends over 13 amino acids. Germline V gene data show CDR1 as GTSNPN and CDR2 as SVGIG (reference sequence). Trimming removed 4 bases from V and 3 bases from J, with 10 bases in between. DNA for the CDR3: TGTGCCTGGACAGGGGTTACCAATCAGCCCCAGCATTTT. This codes for CAWTGVTNQPQHF.

The chain links TRBV6-5 to TRBJ2-3, with D perhaps matching TRBD2 (5 bases). The CDR3 has 14 residues. In germline, CDR1 is MNHEY, CDR2 SVGAGI. Trimming cost V 2 bases and J 2 bases, with 8 bases left between them. The CDR3 DNA is TGTGCCAGCAGTTACGAGAGGGTCACAGATACGCAGTATTTT. Residues: CASSYERVTDTQYF.

This clone was detected only a few times. The chain couples TRBV5-4 to TRBJ1-2; maybe TRBD1 (5 bases). V was shortened by 4 bases and J by 8 bases, with 24 bases between the two germline ends. The V gene's germline CDR1 is SGHNT and CDR2 YYREEE (reference sequence). The CDR3 covers 16 residues. The CDR3 DNA is TGTGCCAGCAGCCCTAAAATGGGGGGAGATTCCTACGGCTACACCTTC. Protein: CASSPKMGGDSYGYTF.

V usage is TRBV19 and J usage is TRBJ2-7; 7 bases fit TRBD1. CDR3 size: 15 residues. Germline lookup yields CDR1 LNHDA and CDR2 SQIVND (reference sequence). V shed 6 bases and J 1 base; nucleotides not matched to a gene: 9. As DNA, the CDR3 is TGTGCCAGTAGCACAGGGGCGGGTTCATCCTACGAGCAGTACTTC. Its translation is CASSTGAGSSYEQYF.

The rearrangement links TRBV10-3 to TRBJ2-7; TRBD1 matches 7 bases. V was clipped by 6 bases and J by 0 bases; unmatched bases: 5. CDR1 and CDR2 (germline): ENHRY, SYGVKD. This CDR3 contains 14 residues. The CDR3 bases are TGTGCCATCAGGTCCGGGACAGCCTCCTACGAGCAGTACTTC. As protein: CAIRSGTASYEQYF.

The chain couples TRBV10-2 to TRBJ2-1; the match to TRBD2 covers 9 bases. Germline V gene sequence: CDR1 WSHSY, CDR2 SAAADI. The CDR3 loop spans 12 amino acids. J lost 10 bases, V lost 7 bases, and 5 bases had no gene match. The CDR3 DNA is TGCGCCAGCAAGGCGGGAGGGCGGGAGCAGTTCTTC. Encoded protein: CASKAGGREQFF.

The J gene is TRBJ1-1, the V gene TRBV5-1; 8 bases are shared with TRBD1. The CDR3 contains 14 residues. The junction had 7 bases not matched to a gene; V was cut back by 4 bases and J by 5 bases. Germline V gene sequence: CDR1 SGHRS, CDR2 YFSETQ. The CDR3 here is CASSPGQGGTEAFF. The CDR3 DNA reads as TGCGCCAGCAGCCCCGGACAGGGTGGGACTGAAGCTTTCTTT.

The chain combines TRBV19 with TRBJ1-1; D is unresolved. Trimming took off 6 bases at V and 12 bases at J, with 14 bases between the two ends. The length of the CDR3 is 11 residues. Germline CDR1 reads LNHDA; CDR2 reads SQIVND (reference sequence). CDR3 loop: CASSTPGESFF. CDR3 nucleotide sequence: TGTGCCAGTAGCACCCCCGGGGAGTCTTTCTTT.

The V gene is TRBV4-1, the J gene TRBJ1-4; 7 bases match TRBD1. Trimming at V came to 4 bases and at J to 6 bases, leaving 14 bases not matched to a gene. Germline CDR1 is MGHRA and CDR2 is YSYEKL. The CDR3 runs to 17 residues. CDR3 loop: CASSLPWTGRNDEKLFF. CDR3 sequence (DNA): TGCGCCAGCAGCCTACCGTGGACAGGTCGAAATGATGAAAAACTGTTTTTT.

The chain combines TRBV19 with TRBJ1-2; perhaps TRBD1 as D (5 bases). There are 13 residues in the CDR3. Germline V lookup: CDR1 LNHDA, CDR2 SQIVND (reference sequence). Trimming cost V 5 bases and J 2 bases, with 9 bases left between them. The CDR3 spells CASSLRGNYGYTF. CDR3 bases: TGTGCCAGTAGTTTGAGGGGAAACTATGGCTACACCTTC.

This rearrangement joins TRBV10-1 to TRBJ2-3, with D possibly TRBD2 on 7 matching bases. The V and J ends lost 0 bases and 2 bases respectively, with 9 bases between them. The CDR3 is 15 residues long. CDR1 WNHNN and CDR2 SYGVQD come from the germline V gene (reference sequence). This CDR3 is CASSESRGATDTQYF. In DNA, the CDR3 is TGCGCCAGCAGTGAGTCACGGGGGGCCACAGATACGCAGTATTTT.

This clone was observed once. This chain uses TRBV6-5 with TRBJ1-6; 7 nucleotides match TRBD1. Germline loops: CDR1 MNHEY, CDR2 SVGAGI. V lost 7 bases, J lost 7 bases, and 10 bases stayed unmatched. This CDR3 spans 15 amino acids. Written as DNA, the CDR3 is TGTGCCAGCACCCGACGGCAGGGGGTGAATTCACCCCTCCACTTT. Translation: CASTRRQGVNSPLHF.

V usage is TRBV28 and J usage is TRBJ1-2; 9 bases match TRBD1. Germline CDR1 and CDR2: MDHEN and SYDVKM. V lost 3 bases, J lost 4 bases, and 3 bases stayed unmatched. There are 14 residues in the CDR3. The CDR3 bases are TGTGCCAGCAGTTTCGGACAGGGGATCTATGGCTACACCTTC. Translated, it gives CASSFGQGIYGYTF.

This clone was recorded once. The rearrangement links TRBV9 to TRBJ2-3; 8 bases map to TRBD2. Germline V gives CDR1 SGDLS, CDR2 YYNGEE. The V gene end was trimmed by 1 base and the J gene end by 6 bases; junction bases not matched to a gene: 7. The CDR3 spans 15 residues. The CDR3 nucleotides are TGTGCCAGCAGCGTATTTAGCGGGGTCTTGGATACGCAGTATTTT. It specifies CASSVFSGVLDTQYF.